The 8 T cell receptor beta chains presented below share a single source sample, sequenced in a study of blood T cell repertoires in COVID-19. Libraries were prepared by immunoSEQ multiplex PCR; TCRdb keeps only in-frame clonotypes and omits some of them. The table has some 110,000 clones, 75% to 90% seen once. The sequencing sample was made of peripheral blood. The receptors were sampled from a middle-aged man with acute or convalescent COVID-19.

CDR3 in amino acids: CASSGRTGNNSPLHF. CDR3 nucleotides: TGTGCCAGCAGTGGAAGGACAGGGAATAATTCACCCCTCCACTTT. The chain links TRBV2 to TRBJ1-6, with 8 bases lining up with TRBD1. Per germline, CDR1 SNHLY and CDR2 FYNNEI. The CDR3 consists of 15 residues. The V segment lost 4 bases and the J segment 5 bases; nucleotides outside the gene matches: 4.

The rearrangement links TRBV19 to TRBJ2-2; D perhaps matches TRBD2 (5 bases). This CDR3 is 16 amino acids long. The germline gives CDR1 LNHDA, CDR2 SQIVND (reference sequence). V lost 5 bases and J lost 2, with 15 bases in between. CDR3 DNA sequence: TGTGCCAGTAGTTTTTTGGGGAGTTCAAACACCGGGGAGCTGTTTTTT. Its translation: CASSFLGSSNTGELFF.

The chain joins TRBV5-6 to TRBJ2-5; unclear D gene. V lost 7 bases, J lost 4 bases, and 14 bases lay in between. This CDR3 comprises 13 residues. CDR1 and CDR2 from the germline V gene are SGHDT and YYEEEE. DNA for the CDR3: TGTGCCAGCGAAGCAGCAGAGCGAGAGACCCAGTACTTC. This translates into CASEAAERETQYF.

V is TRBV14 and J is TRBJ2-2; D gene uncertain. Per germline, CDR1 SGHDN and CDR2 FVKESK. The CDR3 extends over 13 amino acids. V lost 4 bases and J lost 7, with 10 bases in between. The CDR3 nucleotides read TGTGCCAGCAGCCTCATAAGCATCGGGGAGCTGTTTTTT. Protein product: CASSLISIGELFF.

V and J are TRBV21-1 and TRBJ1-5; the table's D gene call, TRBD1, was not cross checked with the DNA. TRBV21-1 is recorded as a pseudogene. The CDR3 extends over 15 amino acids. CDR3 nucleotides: TGTGCCAGCAGCAAAGACGAGGGACACAGACAGCCCCAGCATTTT. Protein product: CASSKDEGHRQPQHF.

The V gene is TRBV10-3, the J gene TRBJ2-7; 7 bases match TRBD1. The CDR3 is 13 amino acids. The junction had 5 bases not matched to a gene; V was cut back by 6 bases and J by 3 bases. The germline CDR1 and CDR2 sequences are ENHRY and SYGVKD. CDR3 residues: CAISAGTDYEQYF. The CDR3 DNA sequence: TGTGCCATCAGCGCCGGGACAGACTACGAGCAGTACTTC.

The CDR3: CAWTGVRDTEAFF. As DNA, the CDR3 is TGTGCCTGGACAGGGGTACGGGACACTGAAGCTTTCTTT. The rearrangement links TRBV30 to TRBJ1-1, with D perhaps TRBD1 (6 bases). Germline lookup yields CDR1 GTSNPN and CDR2 SVGIG (reference sequence). This CDR3 is built from 13 residues. V was cut by 4 bases and J by 3 bases, with 12 bases left in between.

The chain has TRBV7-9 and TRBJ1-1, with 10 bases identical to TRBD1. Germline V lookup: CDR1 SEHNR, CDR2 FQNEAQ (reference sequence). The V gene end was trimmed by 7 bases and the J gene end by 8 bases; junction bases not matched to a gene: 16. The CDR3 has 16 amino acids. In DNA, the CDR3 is TGTGCCAGCAAACCCATCCGCGGGACAGGGGAAGCGGAAGCTTTCTTT. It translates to CASKPIRGTGEAEAFF.